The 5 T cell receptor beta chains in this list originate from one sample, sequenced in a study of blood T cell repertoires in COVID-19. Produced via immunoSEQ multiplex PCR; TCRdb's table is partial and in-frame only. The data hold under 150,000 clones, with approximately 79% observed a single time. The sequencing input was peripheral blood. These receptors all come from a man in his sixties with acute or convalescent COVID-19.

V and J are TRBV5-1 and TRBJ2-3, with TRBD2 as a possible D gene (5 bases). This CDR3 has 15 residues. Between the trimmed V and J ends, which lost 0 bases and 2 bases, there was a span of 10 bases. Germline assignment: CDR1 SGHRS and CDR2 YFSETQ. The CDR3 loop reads CASSLEGLDTDTQYF. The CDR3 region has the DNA TGCGCCAGCAGCTTGGAAGGACTGGACACAGATACGCAGTATTTT. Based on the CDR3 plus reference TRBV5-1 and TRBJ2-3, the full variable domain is KAGVTQTPRYLIKTRGQQVTLSCSPISGHRSVSWYQQTPGQGLQFLFEYFSETQRNKGNFPGRFSGRQFSNSRSEMNVSTLELGDSALYLCASSLEGLDTDTQYFGPGTRLTVL.

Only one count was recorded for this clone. CDR3 sequence reads: CASSAQGWGETQYF. The CDR3 DNA follows: TGTGCCAGCAGTGCACAGGGGTGGGGGGAGACCCAGTACTTC. V is TRBV28 and J is TRBJ2-5, with TRBD1 identical over 7 bases. Germline lookup yields CDR1 MDHEN and CDR2 SYDVKM. The CDR3 has 14 amino acids. Germline trimming cut 5 bases from V and 5 bases from J; bases unmatched to any gene: 8.

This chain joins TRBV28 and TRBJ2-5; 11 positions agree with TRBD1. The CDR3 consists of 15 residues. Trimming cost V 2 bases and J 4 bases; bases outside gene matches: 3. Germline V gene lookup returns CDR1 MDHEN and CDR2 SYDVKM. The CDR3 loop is CASSLAGQGGETQYF. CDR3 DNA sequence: TGTGCCAGCAGTTTAGCGGGACAGGGGGGAGAGACCCAGTACTTC.

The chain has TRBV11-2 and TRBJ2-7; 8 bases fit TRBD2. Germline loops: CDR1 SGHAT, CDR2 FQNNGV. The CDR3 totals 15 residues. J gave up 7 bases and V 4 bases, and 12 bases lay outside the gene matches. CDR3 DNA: TGTGCCAGCAGCTCTGGGACTAGAACGGTAGGGGAGCAGTACTTC. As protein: CASSSGTRTVGEQYF.

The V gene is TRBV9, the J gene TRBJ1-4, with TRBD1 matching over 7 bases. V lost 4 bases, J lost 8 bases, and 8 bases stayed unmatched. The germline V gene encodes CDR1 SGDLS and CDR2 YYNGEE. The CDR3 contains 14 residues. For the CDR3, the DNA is TGTGCCAGCAGCCCCGGGACAGTCGGAGAAAAACTGTTTTTT. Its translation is CASSPGTVGEKLFF.